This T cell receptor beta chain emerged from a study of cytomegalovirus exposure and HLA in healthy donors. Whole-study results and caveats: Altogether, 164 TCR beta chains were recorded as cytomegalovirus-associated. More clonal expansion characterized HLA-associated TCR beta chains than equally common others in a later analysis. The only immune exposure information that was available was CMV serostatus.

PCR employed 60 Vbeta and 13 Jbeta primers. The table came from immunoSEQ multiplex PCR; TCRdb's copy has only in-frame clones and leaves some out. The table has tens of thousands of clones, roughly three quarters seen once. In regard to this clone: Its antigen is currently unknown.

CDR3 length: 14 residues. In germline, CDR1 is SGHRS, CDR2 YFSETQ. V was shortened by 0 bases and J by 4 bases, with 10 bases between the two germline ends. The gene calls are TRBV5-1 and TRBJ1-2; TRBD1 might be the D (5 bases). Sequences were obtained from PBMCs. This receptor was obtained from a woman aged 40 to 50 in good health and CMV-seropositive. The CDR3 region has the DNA TGCGCCAGCAGCTTGGAGAGGGGAGGCTATGGCTACACCTTC. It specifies CASSLERGGYGYTF.